The TCR beta chain described here comes from a study of T cell changes during pregnancy in multiple sclerosis. Libraries were prepared by immunoSEQ multiplex PCR; TCRdb keeps only in-frame clonotypes and omits some of them. The sample contains approximately 57,000 clones, around 90% of which appear only once. Trimming shortened V by 2 bases and J by 0 bases, and 11 bases separated the two germline ends. CDR1 is MNHEY and CDR2 is SMNVEV in the germline V gene (reference sequence). The CDR3 is 15 residues long. Remarks on this clone: At the DNA level, this CDR3 is encoded by other sequences in the same sample as well.

This TCR was recovered from a female donor with multiple sclerosis, enrolled in a pregnancy study. This sample comprised CD4+ T cells from peripheral blood mononuclear cells, obtained in the second trimester of pregnancy. The rearrangement links TRBV27 to TRBJ2-7; D might be TRBD2 (7 bases). The CDR3 DNA reads as TGTGCCAGCAGTTTAAGGGGGGGTCCCTCCTACGAGCAGTACTTC. Its translation is CASSLRGGPSYEQYF.